The clone carrying this T cell receptor beta chain was found once. Its antigen is not known. The data originate from a study of vaccination effects on CD4 cells after COVID-19. Subsequent to approximately 9 days of culture, CD4+ T cells were isolated. Generated by immunoSEQ multiplex PCR, the TCRdb table keeps only in-frame clones and is missing some. The sample shows more than 45,000 clones, about 80% of them seen only once. There are 14 residues in the CDR3. V lost 6 bases and J 2 bases, leaving 11 bases between the germline ends. The germline V gene has CDR1 KGHSH and CDR2 LQKENI. The source was CD4+ T cells from PBMCs cultured without peptide, collected before COVID-19 vaccination. The V call is TRBV18, the J call TRBJ1-5; a possible D gene is TRBD1 (5 bases). This TCR was sampled from a human donor who had a prior SARS-CoV-2 infection. The CDR3 spells CASSGGSGNQPQHF. CDR3 coding DNA: TGTGCCAGCTCGGGGGGGTCGGGCAATCAGCCCCAGCATTTT.